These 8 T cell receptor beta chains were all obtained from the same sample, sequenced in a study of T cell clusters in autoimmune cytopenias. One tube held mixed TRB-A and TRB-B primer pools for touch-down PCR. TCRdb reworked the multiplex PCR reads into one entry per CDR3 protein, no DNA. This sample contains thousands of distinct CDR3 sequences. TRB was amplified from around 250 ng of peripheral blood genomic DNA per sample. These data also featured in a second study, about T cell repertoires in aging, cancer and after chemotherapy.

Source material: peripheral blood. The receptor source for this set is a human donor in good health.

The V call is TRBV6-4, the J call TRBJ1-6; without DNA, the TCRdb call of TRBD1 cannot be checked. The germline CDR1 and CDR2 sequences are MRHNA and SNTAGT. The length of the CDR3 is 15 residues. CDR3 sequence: CASSSTGTGNSPLHF.

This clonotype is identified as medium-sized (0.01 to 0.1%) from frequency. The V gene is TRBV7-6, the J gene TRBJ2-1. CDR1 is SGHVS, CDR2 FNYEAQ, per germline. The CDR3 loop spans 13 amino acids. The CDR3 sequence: CASSWTGYNEQFF.

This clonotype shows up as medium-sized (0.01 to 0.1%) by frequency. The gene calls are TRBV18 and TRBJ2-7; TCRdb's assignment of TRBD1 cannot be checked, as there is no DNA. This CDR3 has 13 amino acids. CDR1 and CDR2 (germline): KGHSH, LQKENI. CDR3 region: CASSPPTGAEQYF.

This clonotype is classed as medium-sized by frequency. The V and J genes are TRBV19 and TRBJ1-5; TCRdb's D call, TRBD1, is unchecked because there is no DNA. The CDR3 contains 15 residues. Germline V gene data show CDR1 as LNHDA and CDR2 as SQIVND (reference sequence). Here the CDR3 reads CASSISGQNNQPQHF.

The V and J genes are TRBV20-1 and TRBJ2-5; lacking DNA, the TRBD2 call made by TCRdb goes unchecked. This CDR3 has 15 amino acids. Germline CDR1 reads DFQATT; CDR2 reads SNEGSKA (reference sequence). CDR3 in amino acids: CSARVPLTREETQYF.

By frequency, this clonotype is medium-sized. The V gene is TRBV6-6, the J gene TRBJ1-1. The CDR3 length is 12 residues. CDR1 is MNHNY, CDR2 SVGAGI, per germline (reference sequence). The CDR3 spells CASTAGRNEAFF.

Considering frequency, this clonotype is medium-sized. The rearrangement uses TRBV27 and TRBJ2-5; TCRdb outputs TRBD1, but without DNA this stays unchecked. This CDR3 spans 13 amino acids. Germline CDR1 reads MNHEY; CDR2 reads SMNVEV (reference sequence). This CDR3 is CANQTGAQETQYF.

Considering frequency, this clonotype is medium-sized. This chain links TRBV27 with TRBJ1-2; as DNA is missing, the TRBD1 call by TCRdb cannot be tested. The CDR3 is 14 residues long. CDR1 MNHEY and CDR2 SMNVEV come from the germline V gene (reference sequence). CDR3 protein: CASSLSGRNYGYTF.